This TCR beta chain emerged from a study of blood T cell repertoires in COVID-19 (dated by TCRdb to about 2020). Regarding the study in general: The collaborator samples originated in the United States, Italy and Spain and spanned the acute and convalescent phases of COVID-19. The material from the prospective study consisted of cDNA or gDNA derived from T cells, B-cell-depleted T cells, or PBMCs. The dataset comprised deeply sampled blood TCRbeta repertoires from subjects exposed to, actively infected with, or recovered from COVID-19. A freely available public database, intended as a resource for researchers studying the immune response to SARS-CoV-2, is where the repertoires were released. The samples were drawn from the first 160 participants of the ongoing ImmuneRACE study and from some 1,300 subjects provided by 6 global collaborators. Sample metadata almost always included a de-identified subject ID, COVID-19 status, age in years and sex. Where available, HLA class I and class II types were obtained from metadata supplied by the sample provider rather than from assay-based typing. What the work shows at the level of the full study, not this receptor alone: The quantity of clinical and demographic metadata differed by source and by participant and was supplied without curation.

The immunoSEQ Assay, a bias-controlled multiplex PCR, was used to amplify TCRbeta CDR3 regions from genomic DNA. As for the original processing: The number of nucleated cells in each sample was estimated by amplification of reference gene primers within the assay. Sequence reads were collapsed and filtered to measure the absolute abundance of every unique TCRbeta CDR3 rearrangement. For each sample, productive Simpson clonality was calculated as the square root of Simpson's diversity index over productive rearrangements. This immuneACCESS table, as held by TCRdb, lists in-frame sequences with V and J called but not all clones. Of the missing ones, under half trace to an unresolved V gene in checked studies; the others have no known cause. The V and J calls and clone size are taken from that table; D and trimming were inferred from the DNA. In this sample the table shows 97,000 or so clones, more than 90% of which occur a single time. The ten largest account for less than 5.5% of the sample.

The collaborating institutions used their own protocols to collect whole blood in K2EDTA tubes. For TCRbeta analysis, collaborators shipped samples in one of three forms: frozen whole blood, isolated PBMCs, or DNA extracted from either of those sample types. Details on this clone: Its antigen target is currently unknown. There are no base qualities to consult, and no much larger clone falls within one base.

As encoded in the germline V gene (reference sequence), CDR1 is SEHNR while CDR2 is FQNEAQ. Trimming costs V 7 bases and J 2 bases, and their ends lie 12 bases apart. Counted from cysteine to phenylalanine, this CDR3 has 14 amino acids. Of the read, only the CDR3 DNA is kept; its 42 bases are in frame from base 1. The specimen sequenced was peripheral blood. This TCR was recovered from a young man with acute or convalescent COVID-19. Recombination connected TRBV7-9 to TRBJ1-3, with the D segment identity uncertain. The CDR3 protein: CASTYVGAGNTIYF. The nucleotides read TGTGCCAGCACGTACGTCGGGGCTGGAAACACCATATATTTT.